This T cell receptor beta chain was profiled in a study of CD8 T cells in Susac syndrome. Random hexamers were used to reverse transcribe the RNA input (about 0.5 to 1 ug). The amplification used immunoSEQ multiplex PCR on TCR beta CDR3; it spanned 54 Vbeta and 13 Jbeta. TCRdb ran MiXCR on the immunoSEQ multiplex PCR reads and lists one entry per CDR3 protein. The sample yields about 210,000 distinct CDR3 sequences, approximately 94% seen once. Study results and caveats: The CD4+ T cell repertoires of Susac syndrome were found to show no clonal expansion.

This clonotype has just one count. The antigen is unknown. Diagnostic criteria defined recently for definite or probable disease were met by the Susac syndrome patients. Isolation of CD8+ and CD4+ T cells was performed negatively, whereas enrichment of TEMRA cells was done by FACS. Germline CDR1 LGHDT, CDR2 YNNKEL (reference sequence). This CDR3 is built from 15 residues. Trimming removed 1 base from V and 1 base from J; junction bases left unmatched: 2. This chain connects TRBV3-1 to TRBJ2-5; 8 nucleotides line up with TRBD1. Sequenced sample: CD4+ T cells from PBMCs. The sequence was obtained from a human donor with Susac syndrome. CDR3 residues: CASSQAGTGQETQYF. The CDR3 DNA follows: TGTGCCAGCAGCCAAGCCGGGACAGGCCAAGAGACCCAGTACTTC.